This note documents a single T cell receptor beta chain sequence. Its antigen remains unknown. These data are taken from a study of shared clonotypes between healthy human individuals. Generated by immunoSEQ multiplex PCR, the TCRdb table keeps only in-frame clones and is missing some. The top ten hold about 0.94% of the sample, which has some 1.1 million clones, roughly 77% seen once. General study points: Some clonotypes were shared by all four sorted-subset donors, while others were not shared. The non-shared ones had lower generation probabilities than the shared ones.

The source material was memory CD4+ T cells from PBMCs. Subset meaning: CD45RA-negative fraction. This clonotype was obtained from a man between 18 and 29 years old in good health. Some clones in this sample may be carry-over from other donors' samples.

The CDR3 sequence is CASSPDSLSYEQYF. The CDR3 DNA is TGTGCCAGCAGCCCAGACTCCCTCTCCTACGAGCAGTACTTC. This chain uses TRBV6-5 with TRBJ2-7; D uncertain. With 6 bases removed from V and 0 bases from J, the gap between germline ends came to 12 bases. The CDR3 runs 14 residues. The V gene's germline CDR1 is MNHEY and CDR2 SVGAGI.